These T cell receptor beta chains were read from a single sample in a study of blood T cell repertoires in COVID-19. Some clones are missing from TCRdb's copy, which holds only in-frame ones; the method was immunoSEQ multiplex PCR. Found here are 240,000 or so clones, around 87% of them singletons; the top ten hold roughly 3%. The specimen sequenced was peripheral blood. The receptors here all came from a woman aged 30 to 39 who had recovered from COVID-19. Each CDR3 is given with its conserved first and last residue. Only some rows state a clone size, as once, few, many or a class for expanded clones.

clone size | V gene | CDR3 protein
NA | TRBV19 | CASRDRGQMGEQFF
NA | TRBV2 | CASILDRGGGSPLHF
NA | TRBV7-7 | CASSLEAFGVHGYTF
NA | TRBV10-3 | CAISETVYTQYF
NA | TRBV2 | CASSRDSYGYTF
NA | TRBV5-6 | CASSFRILEGATDTQYF
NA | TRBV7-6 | CASSLAPNVGTGRVETQYF
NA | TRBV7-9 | CASSLALVGGRAEAFF
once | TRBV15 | CATSRPRGDSYNEQFF
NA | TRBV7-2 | CASSLSALAGGGETQYF
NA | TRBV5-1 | CASSLVGQGASPGNTIYF
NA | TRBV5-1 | CASSPAQVVGTEAFF
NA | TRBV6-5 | CASRTVPQETQYF
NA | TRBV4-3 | CASSQGSRRGNTDTQYF
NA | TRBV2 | CASSDGGSATDTQYF
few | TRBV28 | CASSLSATGRNEQYF
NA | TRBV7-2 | CASRRQIATNEKLFF
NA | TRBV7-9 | CASSLTYAEAFF
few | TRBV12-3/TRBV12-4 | CASSAGIGSPLHF
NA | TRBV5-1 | CASSLTTGNNEQFF
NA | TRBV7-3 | CAGSLQPDRSTGELFF
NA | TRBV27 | CASSFQVTNSGANVLTF
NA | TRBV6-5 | CASGQTNTEAFF
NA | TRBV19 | CASPHDGGYLPNSNQPQHF
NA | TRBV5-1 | CASSLGTGEYETQYF
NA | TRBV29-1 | CSGTQSFKRGRTDTQYF
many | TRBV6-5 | CASRDRDRNGNTIYF
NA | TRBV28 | CASSQGAKEQYF
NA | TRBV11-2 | CASSSGLADRTGELFF
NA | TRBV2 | CASSAGTPF
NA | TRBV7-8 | CASSVTLNTEAFF
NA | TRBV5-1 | CASSVESSYNSPLHF
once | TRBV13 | CASSLVGQGNYEQYF
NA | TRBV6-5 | CASSLGGGWTEAFF
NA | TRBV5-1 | CASSHPGGGNTEAFF
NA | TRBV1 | CTSSQLDEGRYNYGYTF
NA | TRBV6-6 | CASSYSRSSNEAFF